This entry lists 6 T cell receptor beta chains sequenced from one sample in a study of CD8+CD57+ T cells in acquired aplastic anemia. Sequencing involved patients with CD8+CD57+ cell expansion previously shown by flow cytometry. The template for TCR beta VDJ and CDR3 sequence profiling was genomic DNA. MiXCR, run by TCRdb on the reads, gives a single entry per CDR3 protein. This table has 95,000 to 150,000 distinct CDR3 sequences, about 40% appearing once. What was sequenced was sorted CD4+, CD8+, or CD8+CD57+ T cells (not recorded which) from PBMCs. The receptor source for this set is a human donor with aplastic anemia.

This clonotype was picked up many times. V is TRBV20-1 and J is TRBJ1-5, with TRBD1 matching over 11 bases. The CDR3 is made up of 17 amino acids. Germline CDR1 reads DFQATT; CDR2 reads SNEGSKA (reference sequence). Trimming cost V 4 bases and J 0 bases; bases outside gene matches: 8. The CDR3 spells CSATGTGGLFSNQPQHF. The DNA of the CDR3 is TGCAGTGCTACCGGGACAGGGGGTTTATTTAGCAATCAGCCCCAGCATTTT.

On this clonotype itself: A read error may produce the germline difference seen at one junction end. The chain recombines TRBV7-7 with TRBJ2-5; perhaps TRBD2 as D (6 bases). Per the germline V gene, CDR1 is SSHAT and CDR2 is FNYEAQ (reference sequence). The CDR3 extends over 14 amino acids. As DNA, the CDR3 is TGTGCTAGCAGCGGAGGGTCACACCGGGAGACCCAGTACTTC. Translated, it gives CASSGGSHRETQYF. Combining the CDR3 with reference TRBV7-7 and TRBJ2-5 gives the whole variable domain GAGVSQSPRYKVTKRGQDVTLRCDPISSHATLYWYQQALGQGPEFLTYFNYEAQPDKSGLPSDRFSAERPEGSISTLTIQRTEQRDSAMYRCASSGGSHRETQYFGPGTRLLVL.

V and J are TRBV7-2 and TRBJ1-2; D uncertain. This CDR3 has 14 amino acids. V lost 5 bases, J lost 8 bases, and 18 bases lay in between. The V gene's germline CDR1 is SGHTA and CDR2 FQGNSA. For the CDR3, the DNA is TGTGCCAGCAGCCAAGAAAGCACGTTCCGGGGCTACACCTTC. Protein product: CASSQESTFRGYTF.

This chain links TRBV10-3 with TRBJ2-1; TRBD2 agrees at 8 bases. Germline lookup yields CDR1 ENHRY and CDR2 SYGVKD. V lost 6 bases, J lost 0 bases, and 10 bases stayed unmatched. The CDR3 is made up of 17 amino acids. The CDR3 protein is CAIRDGTSHSSYNEQFF. The CDR3 nucleotides are TGTGCCATCAGGGACGGGACTAGTCATAGCTCCTACAATGAGCAGTTCTTC.

This clonotype was picked up many times. The chain employs TRBV20-1 and TRBJ2-2, with D hard to call. The V gene's germline CDR1 is DFQATT and CDR2 SNEGSKA (reference sequence). The CDR3 spans 14 residues. V lost 1 base, J lost 1 base, and 7 bases lay in between. CDR3 in DNA: TGCAGTGCTAGAGGTGACCGGAACACCGGGGAGCTGTTTTTT. Its translation is CSARGDRNTGELFF.

This clonotype has ten or more counts. This sequence joins TRBV9 and TRBJ2-3; 11 bases align to TRBD2. V shed 4 bases, J shed 3 bases, and the junction held 4 bases outside the gene matches. The CDR3 sequence is 15 residues long. Germline CDR1 is SGDLS and CDR2 is YYNGEE. The CDR3 DNA reads TGTGCCAGCAGCCCTCTAGCGGGGGGAACAGATACGCAGTATTTT. It codes for CASSPLAGGTDTQYF.